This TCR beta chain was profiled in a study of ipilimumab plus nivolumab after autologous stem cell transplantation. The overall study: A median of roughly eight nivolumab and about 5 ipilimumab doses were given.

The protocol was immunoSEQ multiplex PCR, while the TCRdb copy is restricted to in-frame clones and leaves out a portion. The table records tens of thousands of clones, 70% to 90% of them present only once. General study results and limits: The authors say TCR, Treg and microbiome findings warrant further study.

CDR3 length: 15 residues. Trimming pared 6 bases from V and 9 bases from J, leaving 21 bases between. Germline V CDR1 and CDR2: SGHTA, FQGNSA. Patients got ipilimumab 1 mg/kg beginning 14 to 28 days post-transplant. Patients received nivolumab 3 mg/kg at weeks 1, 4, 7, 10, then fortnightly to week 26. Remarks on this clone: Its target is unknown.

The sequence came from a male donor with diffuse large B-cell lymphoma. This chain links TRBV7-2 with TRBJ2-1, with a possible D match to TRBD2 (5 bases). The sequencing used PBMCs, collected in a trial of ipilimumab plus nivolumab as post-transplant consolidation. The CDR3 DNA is TGTGCCAGCAGATCAGGCGGCTCCGGGGTAGGTGAGCAGTTCTTC. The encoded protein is CASRSGGSGVGEQFF.